A single sample is the source of the 2 T cell receptor beta chains below, sequenced in a study of beta chain features in type 1 diabetes. Investigators reverse transcribed all isolated RNA, so they sequenced expressed TCRB transcripts. The protocol was immunoSEQ multiplex PCR, while the TCRdb copy is restricted to in-frame clones and leaves out a portion. The table has about 620,000 clones, roughly a sixth seen once. Sample: naive CD4+ T cells from blood. Receptors originate from a man between 18 and 29 years old in good health.

J is TRBJ1-1 and V is TRBV5-1, with a weak D call TRBD1 (5 bases). Germline V gives CDR1 SGHRS, CDR2 YFSETQ. The ends were cut back, 4 bases at V and 0 bases at J, with 13 bases in the middle. The CDR3 is 15 amino acids. CDR3 DNA sequence: TGCGCCAGCAGCCCGGGGGTGACTATGAACACTGAAGCTTTCTTT. Protein product: CASSPGVTMNTEAFF. Looking up the rest from reference TRBV5-1 and TRBJ1-1 gives the full variable domain: KAGVTQTPRYLIKTRGQQVTLSCSPISGHRSVSWYQQTPGQGLQFLFEYFSETQRNKGNFPGRFSGRQFSNSRSEMNVSTLELGDSALYLCASSPGVTMNTEAFFGQGTRLTVV.

The chain recombines TRBV2 with TRBJ2-3; TRBD2 agrees at 8 bases. The junction had 3 bases not matched to a gene; V was cut back by 2 bases and J by 2 bases. CDR1 and CDR2 (germline): SNHLY, FYNNEI. The CDR3 is made up of 15 amino acids. The CDR3 DNA reads as TGTGCCAGCAGTGAATTAGCGGGGTACACAGATACGCAGTATTTT. Translated, it gives CASSELAGYTDTQYF.